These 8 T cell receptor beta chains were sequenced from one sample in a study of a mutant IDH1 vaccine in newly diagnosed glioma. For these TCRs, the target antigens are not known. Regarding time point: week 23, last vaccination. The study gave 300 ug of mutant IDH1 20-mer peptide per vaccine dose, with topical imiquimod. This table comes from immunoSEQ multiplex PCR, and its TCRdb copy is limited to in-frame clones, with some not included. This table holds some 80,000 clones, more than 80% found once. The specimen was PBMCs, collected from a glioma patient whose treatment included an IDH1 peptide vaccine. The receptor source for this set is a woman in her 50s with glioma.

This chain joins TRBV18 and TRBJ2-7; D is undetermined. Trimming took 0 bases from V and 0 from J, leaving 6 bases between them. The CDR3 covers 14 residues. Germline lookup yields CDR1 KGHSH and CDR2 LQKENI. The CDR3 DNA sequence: TGTGCCAGCTCACCACCGGTCAACTCCTACGAGCAGTACTTC. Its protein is CASSPPVNSYEQYF.

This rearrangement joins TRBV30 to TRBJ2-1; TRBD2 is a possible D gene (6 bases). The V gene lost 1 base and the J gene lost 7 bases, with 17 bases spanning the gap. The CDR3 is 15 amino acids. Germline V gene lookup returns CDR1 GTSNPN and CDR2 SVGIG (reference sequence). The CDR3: CAWSGGVRLANEQFF. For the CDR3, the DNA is TGTGCCTGGAGTGGGGGGGTTCGTCTAGCAAATGAGCAGTTCTTC.

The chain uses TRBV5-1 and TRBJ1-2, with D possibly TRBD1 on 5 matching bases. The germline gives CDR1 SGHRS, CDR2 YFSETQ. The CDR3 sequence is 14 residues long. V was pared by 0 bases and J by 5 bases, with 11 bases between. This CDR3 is CASSLEGPIYGYTF. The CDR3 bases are TGCGCCAGCAGCTTGGAGGGACCGATATATGGCTACACCTTC.

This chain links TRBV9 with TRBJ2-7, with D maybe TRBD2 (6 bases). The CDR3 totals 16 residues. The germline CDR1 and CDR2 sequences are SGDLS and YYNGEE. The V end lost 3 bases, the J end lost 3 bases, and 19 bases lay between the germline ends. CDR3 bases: TGTGCCAGCAGCGCGGGGCTTGGACCCGGGGGCTACGAGCAGTACTTC. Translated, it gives CASSAGLGPGGYEQYF.

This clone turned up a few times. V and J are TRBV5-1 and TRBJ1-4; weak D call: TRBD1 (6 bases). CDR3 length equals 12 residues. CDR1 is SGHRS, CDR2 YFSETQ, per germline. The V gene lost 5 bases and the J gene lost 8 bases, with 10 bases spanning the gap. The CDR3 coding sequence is TGCGCCAGCAGTTTGACAGGCGAAAAACTGTTTTTT. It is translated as CASSLTGEKLFF.

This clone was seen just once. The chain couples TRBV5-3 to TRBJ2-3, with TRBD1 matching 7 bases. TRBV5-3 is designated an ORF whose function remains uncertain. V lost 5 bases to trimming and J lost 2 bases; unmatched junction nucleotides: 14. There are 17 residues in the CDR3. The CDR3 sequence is CARSMGQTGKNTDTQYF. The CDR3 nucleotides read TGTGCCAGAAGTATGGGACAGACCGGGAAAAACACAGATACGCAGTATTTT.

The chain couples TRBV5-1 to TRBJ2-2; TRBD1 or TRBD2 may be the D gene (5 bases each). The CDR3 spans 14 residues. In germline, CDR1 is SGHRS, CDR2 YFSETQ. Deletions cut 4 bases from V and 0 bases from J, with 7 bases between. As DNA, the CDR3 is TGCGCCAGCAGCGAGGGGTCGAACACCGGGGAGCTGTTTTTT. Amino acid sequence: CASSEGSNTGELFF.

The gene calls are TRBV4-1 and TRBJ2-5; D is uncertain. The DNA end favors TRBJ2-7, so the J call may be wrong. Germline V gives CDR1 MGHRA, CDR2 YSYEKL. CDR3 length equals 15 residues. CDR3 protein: CASSQLTRSAYEQYF. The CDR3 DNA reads TGCGCCAGCAGCCAATTAACACGTTCGGCCTACGAGCAGTACTTC.